This TCR beta chain was sequenced for a study of shared clonotypes between healthy human individuals. TCRdb's table, derived via immunoSEQ multiplex PCR, lists solely in-frame clones and lacks some. This sample has around 700,000 clones, with about two thirds found just once. The germline gives CDR1 GTSNPN, CDR2 SVGIG (reference sequence). Trimming shortened V by 2 bases and J by 2 bases, and 9 bases separated the two germline ends. This CDR3 comprises 13 residues. The sample comprised memory CD4+ T cells sorted from blood. The subset here: CD45RA-negative fraction. The gene calls are TRBV30 and TRBJ1-2; D gene uncertain. The source is a woman aged 25 to 39 in good health. The CDR3 here is CAWSKLNNYGYTF. CDR3 DNA: TGTGCCTGGAGTAAGCTAAACAACTATGGCTACACCTTC. The variable domain in full, completed from reference TRBV30 and TRBJ1-2, reads SQTIHQWPATLVQPVGSPLSLECTVEGTSNPNLYWYRQAAGRGLQLLFYSVGIGQISSEVPQNLSASRPQDRQFILSSKKLLLSDSGFYLCAWSKLNNYGYTFGSGTRLTVV.